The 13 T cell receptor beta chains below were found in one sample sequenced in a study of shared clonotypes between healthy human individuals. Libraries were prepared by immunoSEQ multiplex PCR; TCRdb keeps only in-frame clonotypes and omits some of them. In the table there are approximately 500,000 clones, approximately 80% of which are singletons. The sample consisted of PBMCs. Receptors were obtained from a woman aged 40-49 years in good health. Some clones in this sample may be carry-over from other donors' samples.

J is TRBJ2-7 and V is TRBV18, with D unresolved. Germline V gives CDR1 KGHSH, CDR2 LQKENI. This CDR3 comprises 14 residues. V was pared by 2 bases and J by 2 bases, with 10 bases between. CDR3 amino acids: CASSPETLAYEQYF. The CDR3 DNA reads TGTGCCAGCTCACCAGAGACTCTGGCCTACGAGCAGTACTTC.

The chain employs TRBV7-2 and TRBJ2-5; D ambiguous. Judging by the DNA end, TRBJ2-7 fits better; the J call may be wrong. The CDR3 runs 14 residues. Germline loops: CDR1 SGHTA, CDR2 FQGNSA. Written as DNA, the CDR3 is TGTGCCAGCAGCCTTAACCAGGCCTCCTACGAGCAGTACTTC. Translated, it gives CASSLNQASYEQYF.

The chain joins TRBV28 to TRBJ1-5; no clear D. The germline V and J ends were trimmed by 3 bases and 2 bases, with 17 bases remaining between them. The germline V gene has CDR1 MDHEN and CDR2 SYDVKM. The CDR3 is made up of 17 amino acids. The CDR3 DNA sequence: TGTGCCAGCAGTTTCGGTCCCAGTCCGTGGGGCAATCAGCCCCAGCATTTT. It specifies CASSFGPSPWGNQPQHF.

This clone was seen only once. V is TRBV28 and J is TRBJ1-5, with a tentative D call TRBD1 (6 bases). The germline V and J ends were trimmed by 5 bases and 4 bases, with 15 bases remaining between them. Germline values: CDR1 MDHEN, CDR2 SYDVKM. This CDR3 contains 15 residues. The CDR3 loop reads CASSAISGHNQPQHF. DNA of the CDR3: TGTGCCAGCAGTGCAATCTCGGGACATAATCAGCCCCAGCATTTT.

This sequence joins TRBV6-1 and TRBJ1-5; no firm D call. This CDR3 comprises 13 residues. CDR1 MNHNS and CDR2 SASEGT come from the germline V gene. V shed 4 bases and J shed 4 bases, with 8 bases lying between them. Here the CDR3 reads CASSVVGNQPQHF. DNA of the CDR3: TGTGCCAGCAGTGTCGTGGGTAATCAGCCCCAGCATTTT.

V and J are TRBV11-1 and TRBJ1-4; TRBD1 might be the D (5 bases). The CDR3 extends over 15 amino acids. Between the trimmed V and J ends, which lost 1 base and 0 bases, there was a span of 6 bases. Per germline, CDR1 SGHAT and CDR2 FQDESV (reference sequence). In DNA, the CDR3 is TGTGCCAGCAGCTTAGGGGACGCAACTAATGAAAAACTGTTTTTT. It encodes CASSLGDATNEKLFF.

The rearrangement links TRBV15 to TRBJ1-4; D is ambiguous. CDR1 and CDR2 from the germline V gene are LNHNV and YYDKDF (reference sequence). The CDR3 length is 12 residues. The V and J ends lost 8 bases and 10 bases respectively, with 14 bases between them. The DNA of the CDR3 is TGTGCCACCGGAGAAAGGGCGGGAAAACTGTTTTTT. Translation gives CATGERAGKLFF.

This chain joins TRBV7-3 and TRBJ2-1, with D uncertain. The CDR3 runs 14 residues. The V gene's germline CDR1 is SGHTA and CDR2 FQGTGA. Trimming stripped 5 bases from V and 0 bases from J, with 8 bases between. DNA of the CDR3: TGTGCCAGCAGCCCAAGTAACTCCTACAATGAGCAGTTCTTC. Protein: CASSPSNSYNEQFF.

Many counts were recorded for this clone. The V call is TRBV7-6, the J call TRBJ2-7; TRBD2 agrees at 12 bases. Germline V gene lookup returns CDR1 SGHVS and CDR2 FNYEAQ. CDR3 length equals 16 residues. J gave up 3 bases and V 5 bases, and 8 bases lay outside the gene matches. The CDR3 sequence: CASSGWTSGNNYEQYF. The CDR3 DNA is TGTGCCAGCAGCGGATGGACTAGCGGGAACAACTACGAGCAGTACTTC.

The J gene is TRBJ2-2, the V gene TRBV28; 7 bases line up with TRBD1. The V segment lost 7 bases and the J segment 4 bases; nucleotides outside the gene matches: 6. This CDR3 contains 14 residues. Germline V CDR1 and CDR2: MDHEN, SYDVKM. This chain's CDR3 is CASNIGQVTGELFF. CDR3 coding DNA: TGTGCCAGCAACATCGGACAGGTCACCGGGGAGCTGTTTTTT.

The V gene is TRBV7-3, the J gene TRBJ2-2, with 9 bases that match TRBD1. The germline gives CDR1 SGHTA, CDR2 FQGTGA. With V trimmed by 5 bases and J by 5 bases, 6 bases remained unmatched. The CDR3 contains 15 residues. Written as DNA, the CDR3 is TGTGCCAGCAGCCCTACAGGGGGCAGGACCGGGGAGCTGTTTTTT. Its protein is CASSPTGGRTGELFF.

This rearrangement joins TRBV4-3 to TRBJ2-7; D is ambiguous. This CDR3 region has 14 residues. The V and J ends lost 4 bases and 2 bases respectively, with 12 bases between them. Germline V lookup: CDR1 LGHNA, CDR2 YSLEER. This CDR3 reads CASSRTVKTYEQYF. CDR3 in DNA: TGCGCCAGCAGCCGGACGGTGAAGACCTACGAGCAGTACTTC.

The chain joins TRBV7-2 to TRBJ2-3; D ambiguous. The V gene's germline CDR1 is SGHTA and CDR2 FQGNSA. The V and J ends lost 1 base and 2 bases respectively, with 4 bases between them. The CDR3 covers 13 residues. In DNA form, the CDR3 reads TGTGCCAGCAGCTTAGACAACACAGATACGCAGTATTTT. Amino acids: CASSLDNTDTQYF.